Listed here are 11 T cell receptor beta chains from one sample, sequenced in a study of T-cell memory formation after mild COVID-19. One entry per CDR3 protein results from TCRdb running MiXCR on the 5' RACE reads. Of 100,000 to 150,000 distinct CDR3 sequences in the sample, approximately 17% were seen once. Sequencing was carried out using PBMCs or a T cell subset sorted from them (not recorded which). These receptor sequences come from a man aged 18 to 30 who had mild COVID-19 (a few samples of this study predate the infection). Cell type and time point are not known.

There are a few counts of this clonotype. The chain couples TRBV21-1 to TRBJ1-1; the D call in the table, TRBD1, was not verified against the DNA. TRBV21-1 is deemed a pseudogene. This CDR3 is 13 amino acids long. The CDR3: CARIQGKNTEAFF. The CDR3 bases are TGTGCCAGAATACAGGGGAAGAACACTGAAGCTTTCTTT.

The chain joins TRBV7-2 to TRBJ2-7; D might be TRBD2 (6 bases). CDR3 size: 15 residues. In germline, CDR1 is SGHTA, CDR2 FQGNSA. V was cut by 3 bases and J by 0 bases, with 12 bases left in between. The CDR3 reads CASSFRAGSSYEQYF. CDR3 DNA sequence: TGTGCCAGCAGCTTCAGGGCGGGGTCCTCCTACGAGCAGTACTTC.

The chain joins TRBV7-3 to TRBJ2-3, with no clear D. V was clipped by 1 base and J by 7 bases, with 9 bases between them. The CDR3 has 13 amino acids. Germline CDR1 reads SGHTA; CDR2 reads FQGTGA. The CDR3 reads CASSLNSRNTQYF. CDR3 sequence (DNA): TGTGCCAGCAGCTTAAATTCGAGGAATACGCAGTATTTT.

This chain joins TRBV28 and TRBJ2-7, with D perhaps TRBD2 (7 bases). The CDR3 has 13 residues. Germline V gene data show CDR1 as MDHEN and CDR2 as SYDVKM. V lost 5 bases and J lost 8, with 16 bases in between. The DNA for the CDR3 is TGTGCCAGCAGTCCTTACCCGGGGGGCCAGCAGTACGTC. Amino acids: CASSPYPGGQQYV.

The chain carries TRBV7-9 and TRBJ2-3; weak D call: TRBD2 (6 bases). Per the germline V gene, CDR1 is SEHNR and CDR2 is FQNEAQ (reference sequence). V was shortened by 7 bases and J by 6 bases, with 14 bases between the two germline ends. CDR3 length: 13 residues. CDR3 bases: TGTGCCAGCACCCGCGACGCGGGGGATACGCAGTATTTT. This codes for CASTRDAGDTQYF.

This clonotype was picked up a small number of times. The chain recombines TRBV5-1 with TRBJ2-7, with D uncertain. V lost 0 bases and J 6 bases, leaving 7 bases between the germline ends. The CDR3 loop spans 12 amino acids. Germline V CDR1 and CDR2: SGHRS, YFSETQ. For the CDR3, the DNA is TGCGCCAGCAGCTTGGATCGGACCGAGCAGTACTTC. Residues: CASSLDRTEQYF.

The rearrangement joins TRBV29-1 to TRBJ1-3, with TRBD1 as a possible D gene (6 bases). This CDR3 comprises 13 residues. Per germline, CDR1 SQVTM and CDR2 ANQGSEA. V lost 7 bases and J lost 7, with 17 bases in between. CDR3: CSAQGMQGNTIYF. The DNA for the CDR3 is TGCAGCGCACAGGGAATGCAGGGGAACACCATATATTTT.

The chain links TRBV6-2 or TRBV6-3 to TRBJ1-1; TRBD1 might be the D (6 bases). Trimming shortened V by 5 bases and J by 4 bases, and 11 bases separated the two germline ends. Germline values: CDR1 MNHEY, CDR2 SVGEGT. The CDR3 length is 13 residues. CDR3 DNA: TGTGCCAGCAGTGAACAGGGTTTCACTGAAGCTTTCTTT. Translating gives CASSEQGFTEAFF.

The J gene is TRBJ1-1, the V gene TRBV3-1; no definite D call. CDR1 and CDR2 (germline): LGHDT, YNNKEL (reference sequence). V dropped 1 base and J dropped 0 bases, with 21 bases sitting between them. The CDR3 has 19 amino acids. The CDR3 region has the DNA TGTGCCAGCAGCCAAGCCAGAGGAGACCCTATGGTCGTGAACACTGAAGCTTTCTTT. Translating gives CASSQARGDPMVVNTEAFF.

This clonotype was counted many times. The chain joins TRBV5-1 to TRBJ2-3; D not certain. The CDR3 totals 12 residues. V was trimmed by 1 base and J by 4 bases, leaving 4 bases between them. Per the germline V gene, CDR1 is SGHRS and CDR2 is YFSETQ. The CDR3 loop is CASSLSSDTQYF. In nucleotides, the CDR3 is TGCGCCAGCAGCTTGTCCTCAGATACGCAGTATTTT.

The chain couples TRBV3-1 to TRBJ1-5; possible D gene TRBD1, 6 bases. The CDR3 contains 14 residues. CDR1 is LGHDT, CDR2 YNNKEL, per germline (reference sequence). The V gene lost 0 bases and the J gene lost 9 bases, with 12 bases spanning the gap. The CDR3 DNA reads TGTGCCAGCAGCCAAGATTGGGGGGGCAGGCCCCAGCATTTT. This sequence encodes CASSQDWGGRPQHF.